One sample yielded the 10 T cell receptor beta chains listed below, sequenced in a study of blood T cell repertoires in COVID-19. Sequenced by immunoSEQ multiplex PCR; TCRdb stores in-frame clones only, minus some. Here the sample spans roughly 260,000 clones, about 89% being singletons. The sample consisted of peripheral blood. These receptors originate from a woman aged 45-59 years with acute or convalescent COVID-19.

The chain recombines TRBV6-1 with TRBJ2-7; no clear D gene. Germline CDR1 is MNHNS and CDR2 is SASEGT. This CDR3 comprises 13 residues. Trimming shortened V by 2 bases and J by 0 bases, and 5 bases separated the two germline ends. The CDR3 DNA is TGTGCCAGCAGTGAACGGGTCTCCTACGAGCAGTACTTC. Protein product: CASSERVSYEQYF.

This clone was seen more than once but under ten times. The gene calls are TRBV28 and TRBJ2-7; D call uncertain. This CDR3 spans 12 amino acids. V dropped 4 bases and J dropped 8 bases, with 12 bases sitting between them. Germline CDR1 and CDR2: MDHEN and SYDVKM. The CDR3 loop is CASSSEALKQYF. The CDR3 region has the DNA TGTGCCAGCAGTTCGGAAGCGCTTAAGCAGTACTTC.

V usage is TRBV10-3 and J usage is TRBJ1-1; D is uncertain. This CDR3 region has 10 residues. V lost 7 bases to trimming and J lost 6 bases, with 6 bases between them. CDR1 and CDR2 (germline): ENHRY, SYGVKD. The CDR3 coding sequence is TGTGCCATCAAGGAGGCTGAAGCTTTCTTT. Translation: CAIKEAEAFF.

The chain joins TRBV28 to TRBJ1-5; TRBD1 is a possible D gene (5 bases). Deletions cut 3 bases from V and 1 base from J, with 10 bases between. The CDR3 loop spans 15 amino acids. Germline V lookup: CDR1 MDHEN, CDR2 SYDVKM. The CDR3 bases are TGTGCCAGCAGTTTTTGGGGGGTGAGCAATCAGCCCCAGCATTTT. Protein: CASSFWGVSNQPQHF.

The rearrangement links TRBV6-5 to TRBJ2-7; 8 bases are a match to TRBD1. The length of the CDR3 is 15 residues. V gave up 7 bases and J gave up 0 bases; unmatched junction bases: 8. Germline assignment: CDR1 MNHEY and CDR2 SVGAGI. In DNA, the CDR3 is TGTGCCAGCACTTTGAGGGACAGGAGCTCCTACGAGCAGTACTTC. Protein: CASTLRDRSSYEQYF.

V and J are TRBV24-1 and TRBJ2-1, with 11 nucleotides matching TRBD2. The ends lost 3 bases at V and 4 bases at J; junction bases unmatched: 4. CDR1 is KGHDR and CDR2 is SFDVKD in the germline V gene. This CDR3 region has 16 residues. CDR3 nucleotides: TGTGCCACCAGTGATCCGACTAGCGGGAAATACAATGAGCAGTTCTTC. It encodes CATSDPTSGKYNEQFF.

The chain has TRBV29-1 and TRBJ1-1; unclear D gene. This CDR3 is 13 amino acids long. The ends were cut back, 0 bases at V and 0 bases at J, with 5 bases in the middle. From germline, CDR1 is SQVTM and CDR2 ANQGSEA. In DNA form, the CDR3 reads TGCAGCGTTGAAGAACAGCTGAACACTGAAGCTTTCTTT. Protein sequence: CSVEEQLNTEAFF. Complete variable domain (other parts from reference TRBV29-1 and TRBJ1-1): SAVISQKPSRDICQRGTSLTIQCQVDSQVTMMFWYRQQPGQSLTLIATANQGSEATYESGFVIDKFPISRPNLTFSTLTVSNMSPEDSSIYLCSVEEQLNTEAFFGQGTRLTVV.

This clone was picked up a small number of times. The chain uses TRBV6-5 and TRBJ1-2, with D uncertain. V was trimmed by 6 bases and J by 8 bases, leaving 13 bases between them. Germline values: CDR1 MNHEY, CDR2 SVGAGI. This CDR3 region has 12 residues. The DNA for the CDR3 is TGTGCCAGCAGCCAGACACCGTTCGGCTACACCTTC. Translated, it gives CASSQTPFGYTF.

The CDR3 nucleotides are TGTGCCACCAGTGATGCCGGGACAGGGGTTAACAATGAGCAGTTCTTC. This encodes CATSDAGTGVNNEQFF. This chain links TRBV24-1 with TRBJ2-1; 10 bases are a match to TRBD1. Germline CDR1 and CDR2: KGHDR and SFDVKD. Trimming took 3 bases from V and 5 from J; bases not matched to a gene: 6. The CDR3 loop spans 16 amino acids.

J is TRBJ2-2 and V is TRBV19; possible D gene TRBD2, 6 bases. With 7 bases removed from V and 4 bases from J, the gap between germline ends came to 16 bases. CDR3 size: 15 residues. Germline V gene lookup returns CDR1 LNHDA and CDR2 SQIVND (reference sequence). The CDR3 region has the DNA TGTGCCAGTAAAGGCGGTCTAGCGACCACCGGGGAGCTGTTTTTT. This encodes CASKGGLATTGELFF.